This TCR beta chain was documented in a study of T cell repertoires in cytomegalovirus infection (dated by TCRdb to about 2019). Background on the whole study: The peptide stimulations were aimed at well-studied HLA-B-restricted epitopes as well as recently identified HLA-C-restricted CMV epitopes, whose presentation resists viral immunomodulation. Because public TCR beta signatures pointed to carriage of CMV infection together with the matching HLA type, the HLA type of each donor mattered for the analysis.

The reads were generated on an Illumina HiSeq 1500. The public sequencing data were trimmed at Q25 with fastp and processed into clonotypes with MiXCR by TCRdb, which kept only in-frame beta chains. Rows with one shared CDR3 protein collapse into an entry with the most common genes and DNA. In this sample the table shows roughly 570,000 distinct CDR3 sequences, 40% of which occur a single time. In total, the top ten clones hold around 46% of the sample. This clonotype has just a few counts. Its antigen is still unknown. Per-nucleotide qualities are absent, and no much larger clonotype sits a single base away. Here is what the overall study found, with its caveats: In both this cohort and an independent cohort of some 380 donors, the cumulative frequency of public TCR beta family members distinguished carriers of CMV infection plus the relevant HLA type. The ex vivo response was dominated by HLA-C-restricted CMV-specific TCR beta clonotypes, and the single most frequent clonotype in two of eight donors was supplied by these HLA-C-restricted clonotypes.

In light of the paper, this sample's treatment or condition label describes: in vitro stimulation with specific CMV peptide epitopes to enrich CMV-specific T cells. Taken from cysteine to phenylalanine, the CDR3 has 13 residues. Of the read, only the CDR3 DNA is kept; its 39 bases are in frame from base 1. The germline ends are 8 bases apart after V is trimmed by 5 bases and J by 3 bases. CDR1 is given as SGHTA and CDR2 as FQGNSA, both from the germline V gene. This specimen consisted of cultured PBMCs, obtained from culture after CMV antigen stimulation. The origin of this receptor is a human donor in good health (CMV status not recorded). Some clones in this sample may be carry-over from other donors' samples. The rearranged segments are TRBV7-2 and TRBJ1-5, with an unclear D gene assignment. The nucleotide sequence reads TGTGCCAGCAGCGCACGGTACAATCAGCCCCAGCATTTT. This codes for CASSARYNQPQHF. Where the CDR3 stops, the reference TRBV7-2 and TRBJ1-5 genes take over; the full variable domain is GAGVSQSPSNKVTEKGKDVELRCDPISGHTALYWYRQSLGQGLEFLIYFQGNSAPDKSGLPSDRFSAERTGGSVSTLTIQRTQQEDSAVYLCASSARYNQPQHFGDGTRLSIL.